This TCR beta chain was identified in a study of T cell responses to AZD1222 COVID-19 vaccine (dated by TCRdb to 2020 to 2023). General notes on the study: TCR sequencing covered over 230 trial participants: nearly 210 given two doses of AZD1222 and approximately 26 given two doses of MenACWY control vaccine. Trial participants were enrolled by age into 18-55, 56-69 and 70-plus year subgroups, with around 150, 28 and 57 TCR-sequenced participants respectively.

On the study overall, not on this receptor specifically: The 56-69-year group was small, and its depth increase did not reach significance, likely because of low power. No day 14 peak-response samples were available, so repertoires were characterized only after the peak T cell response. The whole spike protein was spanned by vaccine-associated CD4 TCRs, and dominant responses were seen in regions 160-218 and 743-854. Spike-specific TCR breadth and depth rose significantly after two AZD1222 doses compared with day 0 and with MenACWY recipients. Participants were mostly white British, with more females than males. The authors suggested clonal diversity may have been underestimated. Reportedly, almost half of the unique spike-specific TCRs recognized epitopes lying outside the regions that are mutated in the B.1.351 and B.1.1.7 variants. Conclusions about previously exposed vaccinees are limited, since just a handful of AZD1222 recipients were seropositive for SARS-CoV-2 at baseline.

The CDR3 regions of human TCRbeta chains were analyzed by immunosequencing. Regarding the original processing steps: Repertoire TCRs were matched against a reference library of SARS-CoV-2-specific TCRs generated with the MIRA antigen-specificity platform. Breadth was defined as the fraction of unique TCRs that were SARS-CoV-2-associated, and depth was defined as the fraction of total T cells that were SARS-CoV-2-associated. Using the MIRA data, each spike-specific TCR was mapped to the spike region that the TCR reacts to and placed in a CD4 or CD8 class. Log10-transformed breadth and depth values were compared by one-way ANOVA with Sidak's multiple comparisons tests. The immuneACCESS repertoire file appears here via TCRdb, limited to in-frame rearrangements. These files lack a portion of the clones; in checked studies, under half of the deficit traces to unresolved V genes, and the cause of the others is not known. The V and J calls and the clone size are those of that table, but D and trimming were determined from the DNA. The sample includes 150,000 to 200,000 clones, with approximately 94% observed a single time. 3.6% of the sample is in the top ten clones.

As regards this clone: What antigen it recognizes has not been identified. No quality values exist for individual bases; no much larger clone is one base distant.

V is cut back by 1 base and J by 0 bases, with 1 base in the junction unmatched. The CDR3 covers 15 residues, taking in both the cysteine and the phenylalanine. The CDR3 DNA has 45 bases and is translated from base 1. In the germline V gene, CDR1 corresponds to SGHRS and CDR2 to YFSETQ. The intended sense of this specimen's time point label: about 28 days (+/-7) after the second vaccine dose. What the treatment or condition label conveys for this sample: meningococcal conjugate vaccine given as trial control. Vaccinee samples were obtained from the UK trials COV001 and COV002, which included a single-blind randomized controlled phase 2/3 trial of AZD1222 (ChAdOx1 nCoV-19) in healthy adults. For TCRbeta chain sequencing, PBMC samples were collected from trial participants at day 0 and at day 28 after the second dose.

The rearranged chain carries TRBV5-1 and TRBJ1-5; 7 central nucleotides agree with TRBD1. Sequences were derived from peripheral blood, sampled 28 days after the second dose of the MenACWY control vaccine. The receptor was isolated from an adult who received the MenACWY meningococcal vaccine as a control. The CDR3 has the sequence CASSLSGGSNQPQHF. DNA sequence: TGCGCCAGCAGCTTGTCAGGGGGTAGCAATCAGCCCCAGCATTTT. With the portions outside the CDR3 filled from the reference TRBV5-1 and TRBJ1-5 genes, the complete variable region becomes KAGVTQTPRYLIKTRGQQVTLSCSPISGHRSVSWYQQTPGQGLQFLFEYFSETQRNKGNFPGRFSGRQFSNSRSEMNVSTLELGDSALYLCASSLSGGSNQPQHFGDGTRLSIL.